A selection of T cell receptor beta chains follows, all from one sample in a study of blood T cells in healthy people across ages. A single record per CDR3 protein comes from TCRdb applying MiXCR to the 5' RACE reads. This table holds hundreds of thousands of distinct CDR3 sequences, 22% found once. Input material: blood. The receptor set was obtained from a man between 65 and 85 years old in good health. CDR3s include the opening cysteine and the closing phenylalanine or tryptophan. A D gene is named only where the DNA matches it firmly. The size field is filled for only some rows; it gives once, few, many or a size class.

v_call: TRBV5-1; j_call: TRBJ2-3; clone_size: NA; d_call: NA; cdr3_aa: CASSPIATDTQYF; cdr3_nt: TGCGCCAGCAGCCCAATCGCCACAGATACGCAGTATTTT
v_call: TRBV12-3/TRBV12-4; j_call: TRBJ2-1; clone_size: NA; d_call: TRBD1; cdr3_aa: CASSVPGQGLYEQFF; cdr3_nt: TGTGCCAGCAGCGTTCCGGGACAGGGGCTCTATGAGCAGTTCTTC
v_call: TRBV7-9; j_call: TRBJ1-2; clone_size: many; d_call: NA; cdr3_aa: CASSLEGGVNYGYTF; cdr3_nt: TGTGCCAGCAGCTTAGAAGGGGGTGTTAACTATGGCTACACCTTC
v_call: TRBV7-3; j_call: TRBJ2-5; clone_size: NA; d_call: TRBD1; cdr3_aa: CASSLRSNGTDQETQYF; cdr3_nt: TGTGCCAGCAGCTTAAGGTCTAACGGGACAGACCAAGAGACCCAGTACTTC
v_call: TRBV6-6; j_call: TRBJ2-1; clone_size: few; d_call: TRBD2; cdr3_aa: CASTPPTGGNEQFF; cdr3_nt: TGTGCCAGCACGCCACCGACGGGAGGTAATGAGCAGTTCTTC
v_call: TRBV12-3/TRBV12-4; j_call: TRBJ1-3; clone_size: NA; d_call: NA; cdr3_aa: CASSLVWVSGNTIYF; cdr3_nt: TGTGCCAGCAGTTTGGTTTGGGTCTCTGGAAACACCATATATTTT
v_call: TRBV27; j_call: TRBJ1-6; clone_size: few; d_call: NA; cdr3_aa: CASGRGPTYNSPLHF; cdr3_nt: TGTGCCAGCGGGAGGGGTCCTACCTATAATTCACCCCTCCACTTT
v_call: TRBV20-1; j_call: TRBJ2-1; clone_size: NA; d_call: TRBD2; cdr3_aa: CRPGREGYNEQFF; cdr3_nt: TGCAGGCCCGGGCGGGAGGGCTACAATGAGCAGTTCTTC
v_call: TRBV20-1; j_call: TRBJ2-7; clone_size: NA; d_call: TRBD2; cdr3_aa: CSARGGGRIYEQYF; cdr3_nt: TGCAGTGCTAGGGGGGGGGGACGGATCTACGAGCAGTACTTC
v_call: TRBV3-1; j_call: TRBJ1-1; clone_size: few; d_call: NA; cdr3_aa: CASSQVPLNTEAFF; cdr3_nt: TGTGCCAGCAGCCAAGTGCCCTTGAACACTGAAGCTTTCTTT
v_call: TRBV20-1; j_call: TRBJ2-4; clone_size: NA; d_call: NA; cdr3_aa: CSARDGGGQTNIQYF; cdr3_nt: TGCAGTGCTAGAGATGGGGGGGGACAGACAAACATTCAGTACTTC
v_call: TRBV14; j_call: TRBJ2-4; clone_size: NA; d_call: NA; cdr3_aa: CASSPLEGGMDIQYF; cdr3_nt: TGTGCCAGCAGCCCCCTGGAGGGAGGAATGGACATTCAGTACTTC
v_call: TRBV5-1; j_call: TRBJ2-3; clone_size: few; d_call: TRBD1; cdr3_aa: CASSGRTGVSGTDTQYF; cdr3_nt: TGCGCCAGCAGCGGTAGGACAGGCGTCTCTGGCACAGATACGCAGTATTTT
v_call: TRBV7-2; j_call: TRBJ1-3; clone_size: NA; d_call: NA; cdr3_aa: CASSIRRTLSGNTIYF; cdr3_nt: TGTGCCAGCAGCATACGACGGACGCTCTCTGGAAACACCATATATTTT
v_call: TRBV27; j_call: TRBJ1-1; clone_size: NA; d_call: TRBD1; cdr3_aa: CASSWTGINPGTEAFF; cdr3_nt: TGTGCCAGCAGTTGGACAGGGATCAATCCGGGCACTGAAGCTTTCTTT
v_call: TRBV6-1; j_call: TRBJ2-7; clone_size: few; d_call: NA; cdr3_aa: CASTNTDIPTFSYEQYF; cdr3_nt: TGTGCCAGCACCAATACGGACATTCCTACATTCTCCTACGAGCAGTACTTC
v_call: TRBV28; j_call: TRBJ2-7; clone_size: NA; d_call: NA; cdr3_aa: CASSFSVGGSKDEQYF; cdr3_nt: TGTGCCAGCAGTTTTTCGGTTGGAGGTTCCAAGGACGAGCAGTACTTC
v_call: TRBV5-1; j_call: TRBJ2-1; clone_size: NA; d_call: TRBD2; cdr3_aa: CASSLETAGRALQFF; cdr3_nt: TGCGCCAGCAGCTTGGAAACGGCCGGGAGGGCCTTGCAGTTCTTC
v_call: TRBV15; j_call: TRBJ2-3; clone_size: NA; d_call: NA; cdr3_aa: CATSRDEYTQYF; cdr3_nt: TGTGCCACCAGCAGAGACGAATATACGCAGTATTTT
v_call: TRBV20-1; j_call: TRBJ1-6; clone_size: NA; d_call: TRBD1; cdr3_aa: CSARSASVGTGYSPLHF; cdr3_nt: TGCAGTGCTAGATCGGCATCAGTCGGGACAGGATATTCACCCCTCCACTTT
v_call: TRBV6-5; j_call: TRBJ2-3; clone_size: NA; d_call: NA; cdr3_aa: CASSYSLANTDTQYF; cdr3_nt: TGTGCCAGCAGTTACTCTCTAGCGAACACAGATACGCAGTATTTT
v_call: TRBV7-2; j_call: TRBJ2-3; clone_size: few; d_call: TRBD2; cdr3_aa: CASSPHGEGTDTQYF; cdr3_nt: TGTGCCAGCAGCCCACACGGGGAGGGGACAGATACGCAGTATTTT
v_call: TRBV4-2; j_call: TRBJ2-7; clone_size: NA; d_call: NA; cdr3_aa: CASRGPTYEQYF; cdr3_nt: TGTGCCAGCAGGGGACCTACCTACGAGCAGTACTTC
v_call: TRBV4-3; j_call: TRBJ1-2; clone_size: NA; d_call: NA; cdr3_aa: CASSQERNPAYGYTF; cdr3_nt: TGCGCCAGCAGCCAAGAACGCAACCCTGCCTATGGCTACACCTTC
v_call: TRBV20-1; j_call: TRBJ1-1; clone_size: NA; d_call: NA; cdr3_aa: CSARDQGTHTEAFF; cdr3_nt: TGCAGTGCTAGAGATCAGGGGACGCACACTGAAGCTTTCTTT
v_call: TRBV27; j_call: TRBJ1-1; clone_size: NA; d_call: NA; cdr3_aa: CASRSGEVSWGTEAFF; cdr3_nt: TGTGCCAGCAGATCTGGGGAGGTCTCTTGGGGCACTGAAGCTTTCTTT
v_call: TRBV10-3; j_call: TRBJ2-7; clone_size: many; d_call: TRBD1; cdr3_aa: CATIRDSSYEQYF; cdr3_nt: TGTGCCACCATCCGGGACAGCTCCTACGAGCAGTACTTC
v_call: TRBV18; j_call: TRBJ1-4; clone_size: NA; d_call: TRBD1; cdr3_aa: CATGPGQNEKLFF; cdr3_nt: TGTGCCACCGGACCGGGACAGAATGAAAAACTGTTTTTT
v_call: TRBV20-1; j_call: TRBJ2-3; clone_size: few; d_call: NA; cdr3_aa: CSASLADTQYF; cdr3_nt: TGCAGTGCTAGTCTCGCAGATACGCAGTATTTT
v_call: TRBV24-1; j_call: TRBJ2-1; clone_size: NA; d_call: NA; cdr3_aa: CATSDPSQRAHNEQFF; cdr3_nt: TGTGCCACCAGTGATCCATCCCAACGGGCCCACAATGAGCAGTTCTTC
v_call: TRBV19; j_call: TRBJ1-2; clone_size: NA; d_call: NA; cdr3_aa: CATQGMERYGYTF; cdr3_nt: TGTGCCACCCAAGGAATGGAGCGCTATGGCTACACCTTC
v_call: TRBV3-1; j_call: TRBJ1-2; clone_size: few; d_call: NA; cdr3_aa: CASSQGLISHYGYAF; cdr3_nt: TGTGCCAGCAGCCAAGGGTTAATCTCTCACTATGGCTACGCCTTC
v_call: TRBV28; j_call: TRBJ2-3; clone_size: few; d_call: NA; cdr3_aa: CASSIFPNTDTQYF; cdr3_nt: TGTGCCAGCAGTATCTTTCCGAACACAGATACGCAGTATTTT
v_call: TRBV12-3/TRBV12-4; j_call: TRBJ2-7; clone_size: few; d_call: NA; cdr3_aa: CASSSGTTYEQYF; cdr3_nt: TGTGCCAGCAGTTCCGGGACAACCTACGAGCAGTACTTC
v_call: TRBV20-1; j_call: TRBJ1-6; clone_size: NA; d_call: NA; cdr3_aa: CSAPTVNYDSPLHF; cdr3_nt: TGCAGTGCACCGACAGTGAACTATGATTCACCCCTCCACTTT
v_call: TRBV10-3; j_call: TRBJ2-5; clone_size: few; d_call: TRBD2; cdr3_aa: CAISDQGLAGGITETQYF; cdr3_nt: TGTGCCATCAGTGACCAAGGACTAGCGGGAGGGATTACGGAGACCCAGTACTTC
v_call: TRBV29-1; j_call: TRBJ2-2; clone_size: NA; d_call: TRBD1; cdr3_aa: CSVPRDRAANTGELFF; cdr3_nt: TGCAGCGTGCCACGGGACAGGGCCGCGAACACCGGGGAGCTGTTTTTT
v_call: TRBV20-1; j_call: TRBJ2-7; clone_size: NA; d_call: TRBD1; cdr3_aa: CSAHPGQPYEQYF; cdr3_nt: TGCAGTGCACATCCGGGACAGCCCTACGAGCAGTACTTC
v_call: TRBV7-2; j_call: TRBJ1-3; clone_size: NA; d_call: TRBD1; cdr3_aa: CASSWTGGSGNTIYF; cdr3_nt: TGTGCCAGCAGCTGGACAGGGGGCTCTGGAAACACCATATATTTT
v_call: TRBV7-9; j_call: TRBJ1-2; clone_size: few; d_call: TRBD1; cdr3_aa: CASSLGGTDGYTF; cdr3_nt: TGTGCCAGCAGCTTAGGGGGGACAGATGGCTACACCTTC
v_call: TRBV18; j_call: TRBJ1-1; clone_size: few; d_call: TRBD1; cdr3_aa: CASVAQGAGPEAFF; cdr3_nt: TGTGCCAGCGTCGCACAGGGGGCCGGTCCTGAAGCTTTCTTT
v_call: TRBV2; j_call: TRBJ1-1; clone_size: few; d_call: TRBD1; cdr3_aa: CAKNPGTGRSEAFF; cdr3_nt: TGTGCCAAGAACCCCGGGACAGGGCGTTCTGAAGCTTTCTTT
v_call: TRBV29-1; j_call: TRBJ1-1; clone_size: few; d_call: NA; cdr3_aa: CSVGRGGNTEAFF; cdr3_nt: TGCAGCGTAGGTCGGGGGGGAAACACTGAAGCTTTCTTT
v_call: TRBV18; j_call: TRBJ2-3; clone_size: NA; d_call: NA; cdr3_aa: CASSPLDIQTAQADTQYF; cdr3_nt: TGTGCCAGCTCACCACTGGACATACAAACAGCACAAGCAGATACGCAGTATTTT
v_call: TRBV19; j_call: TRBJ1-6; clone_size: few; d_call: NA; cdr3_aa: CASSMGSSYNSPLHF; cdr3_nt: TGTGCCAGTAGTATGGGGAGCTCCTATAATTCACCCCTCCACTTT
v_call: TRBV25-1; j_call: TRBJ2-5; clone_size: NA; d_call: TRBD1; cdr3_aa: CASRGKGQGFVSAETQYF; cdr3_nt: TGTGCCAGCAGAGGTAAGGGACAGGGGTTTGTCAGTGCAGAGACCCAGTACTTC
v_call: TRBV4-2; j_call: TRBJ2-1; clone_size: few; d_call: TRBD2; cdr3_aa: CASSHIAGGPGNEQFF; cdr3_nt: TGTGCCAGCAGCCATATAGCGGGGGGGCCGGGCAATGAGCAGTTCTTC
v_call: TRBV29-1; j_call: TRBJ1-1; clone_size: few; d_call: TRBD1; cdr3_aa: CSGRGQSNTEAFF; cdr3_nt: TGCAGCGGGAGGGGACAGTCGAACACTGAAGCTTTCTTT